This is a list of T cell receptor beta chains from one sample in a study of kidney transplant recipient with SARS-CoV-2 infection. TCRdb redid the calling of the reads with MiXCR, one entry per CDR3 protein. The sample lists approximately 240,000 distinct CDR3 sequences; 25% to 30% were seen once. Sequencing was performed on a blood sample, taken at baseline and around day 120 from a kidney transplant recipient. The receptors come from a male patient aged 25-45 years who had COVID-19 and was a kidney transplant recipient. The graft donor may have contributed some T cells. Both conserved end residues are part of each CDR3. D genes are given only for firm matches. Some rows have no size entry. The others give once, few or many, or a class for an expanded clone.

CDR3aa,CDR3nt,d_gene,abundance,j_gene,v_gene
CGVADITTSGANVLTF,TGCGGCGTTGCGGACATTACCACCTCTGGGGCCAACGTCCTGACTTTC,-,-,TRBJ2-6,TRBV29-1
CASSGQSGGEQFF,TGTGCCAGTAGTGGACAGTCAGGTGGTGAGCAGTTCTTC,-,-,TRBJ2-1,TRBV19
CASSHMLRSRKTYGYTF,TGCGCCAGCAGTCATATGTTAAGATCGCGAAAGACCTATGGCTACACCTTC,-,many,TRBJ1-2,TRBV10-1
CATSGIGQGAINEQFF,TGTGCCACCAGTGGAATCGGACAGGGGGCGATTAATGAGCAGTTCTTC,TRBD1,many,TRBJ2-1,TRBV24-1
CASSLNLRMMNTEAFF,TGCGCCAGCAGCCTTAATTTACGGATGATGAACACTGAAGCTTTCTTT,-,many,TRBJ1-1,TRBV5-1
CAGRRPIATVMQDTQYF,TGTGCCGGCAGAAGGCCGATAGCTACAGTCATGCAAGATACGCAGTATTTT,-,-,TRBJ2-3,TRBV21-1
CASSIKAGGPTDTQYF,TGTGCCAGTAGTATCAAAGCGGGAGGGCCCACAGATACGCAGTATTTT,TRBD2,-,TRBJ2-3,TRBV19
CATPIWTSGVGTDTQYF,TGTGCCACCCCAATTTGGACTAGCGGGGTGGGCACAGATACGCAGTATTTT,TRBD2,many,TRBJ2-3,TRBV7-6
CASSFFSKAGKTYGYTF,TGTGCCAGCAGCTTTTTCAGTAAGGCTGGAAAGACCTATGGCTACACCTTC,-,many,TRBJ1-2,TRBV11-1
CASSPVGGGPDTQYF,TGTGCCAGCAGTCCCGTCGGCGGGGGGCCAGATACGCAGTATTTT,TRBD2,many,TRBJ2-3,TRBV3-1
CSVPPREGGDYNEQFF,TGCAGTGTCCCACCGAGGGAGGGAGGGGACTACAATGAGCAGTTCTTC,TRBD2,many,TRBJ2-1,TRBV20-1
CASSLGSQGRNTIYF,TGTGCCAGCAGCTTAGGGTCGCAGGGAAGAAACACCATATATTTT,-,many,TRBJ1-3,TRBV7-2
CASSEAVYHGKTYGYTF,TGTGCCAGCAGCGAAGCGGTATACCATGGAAAGACCTATGGCTACACCTTC,-,many,TRBJ1-2,TRBV7-9
CASCQRGNNEQFF,TGTGCCAGTTGTCAGCGGGGGAACAATGAGCAGTTCTTC,TRBD2,many,TRBJ2-1,TRBV19
CASSLTGGLAVGWQFF,TGTGCCAGCAGCTTGACAGGAGGACTAGCTGTGGGTTGGCAGTTCTTC,TRBD2,many,TRBJ2-1,TRBV13
CASSGGCSFRKTYGYTF,TGTGCCAGCAGTGGTGGTTGCAGCTTCCGAAAGACCTATGGCTACACCTTC,-,many,TRBJ1-2,TRBV12-3/TRBV12-4
CSASRDRGHYEQYF,TGCAGTGCAAGCCGGGACAGGGGTCACTACGAGCAGTACTTC,TRBD1,many,TRBJ2-7,TRBV20-1
CASSKGRTNRKTYGYTF,TGTGCCAGTAGTAAAGGAAGGACAAATCGAAAGACCTATGGCTACACCTTC,-,-,TRBJ1-2,TRBV19
CASRQTHPRKTYGYTF,TGTGCCAGCCGTCAGACTCATCCACGAAAGACCTATGGCTACACCTTC,-,many,TRBJ1-2,TRBV5-8
CSASSLAGVGDTQYF,TGCAGTGCTAGTTCCCTAGCGGGGGTCGGAGATACGCAGTATTTT,TRBD2,many,TRBJ2-3,TRBV20-1
CSARASSGGATDTQYF,TGCAGTGCTAGAGCTTCTAGCGGGGGGGCCACAGATACGCAGTATTTT,TRBD2,few,TRBJ2-3,TRBV20-1
CASSTAIPISFSETQYF,TGTGCCAGCAGCACGGCTATTCCCATTTCTTTCTCTGAGACCCAGTACTTC,-,many,TRBJ2-5,TRBV3-1
CASSLTKKWSGELFF,TGTGCCAGCAGTCTCACTAAGAAATGGTCCGGGGAGCTGTTTTTT,-,many,TRBJ2-2,TRBV12-3/TRBV12-4
CASSQIGTAGKTYGYTF,TGTGCCAGCAGTCAAATAGGCACAGCAGGAAAGACCTATGGCTACACCTTC,-,many,TRBJ1-2,TRBV12-3/TRBV12-4
CASPSSSVRKTYGYTF,TGCGCCAGCCCATCGTCATCGGTTCGAAAGACCTATGGCTACACCTTC,-,-,TRBJ1-2,TRBV5-1
CSARSGQGYNEQFF,TGCAGTGCTAGATCGGGACAGGGGTACAATGAGCAGTTCTTC,TRBD1,many,TRBJ2-1,TRBV20-1
CASSLQGSTGELFF,TGTGCCAGCAGTTTACAGGGTTCCACCGGGGAGCTGTTTTTT,-,many,TRBJ2-2,TRBV12-3/TRBV12-4
CASSFQSGGVDEQFF,TGTGCCAGCAGTTTCCAGAGTGGGGGAGTGGATGAGCAGTTCTTC,-,many,TRBJ2-1,TRBV27
CASSAVFTLRKTYGYTF,TGTGCCAGCAGCGCCGTGTTCACCCTTCGAAAGACCTATGGCTACACCTTC,-,many,TRBJ1-2,TRBV3-1
CASGQTGTGVHEQYF,TGCGCCAGCGGCCAGACCGGGACAGGGGTCCACGAGCAGTACTTC,TRBD1,once,TRBJ2-7,TRBV4-1
CASSIRAGTGANVLTF,TGTGCCAGTAGTATTAGGGCGGGGACCGGGGCCAACGTCCTGACTTTC,-,many,TRBJ2-6,TRBV19
CASSLEPSSNQPQHF,TGTGCCAGCAGCTTGGAGCCTAGTAGCAATCAGCCCCAGCATTTT,-,many,TRBJ1-5,TRBV5-4
CASRKGQGTPGSPLHF,TGTGCCAGCAGAAAAGGACAGGGGACCCCGGGATCACCCCTCCACTTT,TRBD1,many,TRBJ1-6,TRBV2
CAGSGQGFVQYF,TGTGCCGGCTCGGGACAGGGGTTTGTGCAGTACTTC,TRBD1,many,TRBJ2-7,TRBV7-9
CASGLTFGTGDNEQFF,TGTGCTAGTGGTTTGACTTTCGGGACAGGGGACAATGAGCAGTTCTTC,TRBD1,many,TRBJ2-1,TRBV12-5
CASSLDRFYGYTF,TGCGCCAGCAGCTTAGACAGATTCTATGGCTACACCTTC,-,many,TRBJ1-2,TRBV5-1
CASSVDGGSDTGELFF,TGTGCCAGCAGCGTAGACGGGGGGTCCGACACCGGGGAGCTGTTTTTT,TRBD2,few,TRBJ2-2,TRBV9
CASSQLTSTGRSEQFF,TGCGCCAGCAGCCAATTAACTAGTACCGGGCGTAGTGAGCAGTTCTTC,-,few,TRBJ2-1,TRBV4-1
CASSSGYQETQYF,TGTGCCAGCAGCTCGGGCTACCAAGAGACCCAGTACTTC,-,many,TRBJ2-5,TRBV21-1
CASSSPGTGDGGNQPQHF,TGTGCCAGCAGCTCCCCCGGGACAGGGGATGGAGGCAATCAGCCCCAGCATTTT,TRBD1,few,TRBJ1-5,TRBV28
CSVLPTSTDTQYF,TGCAGCGTTCTTCCAACTAGCACAGATACGCAGTATTTT,-,-,TRBJ2-3,TRBV29-1
CSARDRDKTEQETQYF,TGCAGTGCTAGGGATCGGGACAAGACCGAACAAGAGACCCAGTACTTC,-,-,TRBJ2-5,TRBV20-1
CASSRTSKCRKTYGYTF,TGTGCCAGCAGCCGGACGTCTAAGTGCCGAAAGACCTATGGCTACACCTTC,-,-,TRBJ1-2,TRBV7-7
CASREGIATVMQDTQYF,TGTGCCAGCAGAGAGGGTATAGCTACAGTCATGCAAGATACGCAGTATTTT,-,many,TRBJ2-3,TRBV21-1
CATSRTGGAETQYF,TGTGCCACCAGTAGGACAGGGGGCGCGGAGACCCAGTACTTC,TRBD1,-,TRBJ2-5,TRBV15